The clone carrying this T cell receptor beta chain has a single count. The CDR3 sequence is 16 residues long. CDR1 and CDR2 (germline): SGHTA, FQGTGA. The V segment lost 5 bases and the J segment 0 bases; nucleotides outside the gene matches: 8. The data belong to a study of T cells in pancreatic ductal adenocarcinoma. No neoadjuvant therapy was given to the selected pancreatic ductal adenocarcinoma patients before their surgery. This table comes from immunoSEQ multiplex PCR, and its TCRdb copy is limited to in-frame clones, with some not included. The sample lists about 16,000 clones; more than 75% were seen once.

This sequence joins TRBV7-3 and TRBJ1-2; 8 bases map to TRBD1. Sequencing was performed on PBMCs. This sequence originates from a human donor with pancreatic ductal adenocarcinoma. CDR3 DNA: TGTGCCAGCAGCCCCGGACAGGGAGAGGCTAACTATGGCTACACCTTC. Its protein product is CASSPGQGEANYGYTF.